This TCR beta chain is from a study of blood T cell repertoires in COVID-19. Per the original data handling: The authors estimated nucleated cell counts from reference gene primer amplification. Data came from immunoSEQ multiplex PCR; TCRdb stores just in-frame clones and leaves some out. From that table come the V and J calls and clone size; the DNA was used to work out D and trimming. The sample holds about 340,000 clones; 86% are singletons and the top ten take under 8.5%. V shed 5 bases and J 4 bases; nucleotides not matched to a gene: 9. Germline loops: CDR1 MGHRA, CDR2 YSYEKL. CDR3 length: 16 amino acids.

The TCR was taken from a woman aged 55-70 years with COVID-19, enrolled during active disease. The chain couples TRBV4-1 to TRBJ1-5, with TRBD1 matching 9 bases. Sequenced input: peripheral blood. CDR3 amino acids: CASSLPQGALNQPQHF. CDR3 nucleotide sequence: TGCGCCAGCAGCTTGCCACAGGGGGCGCTGAATCAGCCCCAGCATTTT.